One and the same sample provided the 3 T cell receptor beta chains below, sequenced in a study of siplizumab effects on memory and regulatory T cells. Assay: immunoSEQ multiplex PCR; the TCRdb copy retains only in-frame clones and omits some. The sample contains about 110,000 clones, 80% to 95% of which appear only once. The sample consisted of CD4+ T cells sorted from blood. The source of these receptors is a human donor in good health.

Worth noting for this clone: Because it lacks the conserved phenylalanine or tryptophan at the end, this CDR3 is likely a read error. The chain joins TRBV6-5 to TRBJ1-2; D is perhaps TRBD1 (5 bases). The CDR3 is 15 residues long. V dropped 6 bases and J dropped 0 bases, with 14 bases sitting between them. Germline values: CDR1 MNHEY, CDR2 SVGAGI. The CDR3 region has the DNA TGTGCCAGCAGGCCACACGGGACTACTAACTATGGCTACACCCTC. This encodes CASRPHGTTNYGYTL.

The V and J genes are TRBV2 and TRBJ1-1, with D maybe TRBD1 (6 bases). With 10 bases removed from V and 8 bases from J, the gap between germline ends came to 20 bases. From germline, CDR1 is SNHLY and CDR2 FYNNEI. The CDR3 extends over 13 amino acids. CDR3 DNA sequence: TGTGCCACCCACAGGGAGGCCCCACCCGAAGCTTTCTTT. This gives the protein CATHREAPPEAFF.

As for this clone: This specimen includes other DNA sequences encoding the same CDR3. The V and J genes are TRBV5-1 and TRBJ2-3; D gene uncertain. The V gene's germline CDR1 is SGHRS and CDR2 YFSETQ. V lost 0 bases to trimming and J lost 6 bases, with 2 bases between them. The CDR3 consists of 11 residues. The CDR3 DNA sequence: TGCGCCAGCAGCTTGGGGGATACGCAGTATTTT. It specifies CASSLGDTQYF.